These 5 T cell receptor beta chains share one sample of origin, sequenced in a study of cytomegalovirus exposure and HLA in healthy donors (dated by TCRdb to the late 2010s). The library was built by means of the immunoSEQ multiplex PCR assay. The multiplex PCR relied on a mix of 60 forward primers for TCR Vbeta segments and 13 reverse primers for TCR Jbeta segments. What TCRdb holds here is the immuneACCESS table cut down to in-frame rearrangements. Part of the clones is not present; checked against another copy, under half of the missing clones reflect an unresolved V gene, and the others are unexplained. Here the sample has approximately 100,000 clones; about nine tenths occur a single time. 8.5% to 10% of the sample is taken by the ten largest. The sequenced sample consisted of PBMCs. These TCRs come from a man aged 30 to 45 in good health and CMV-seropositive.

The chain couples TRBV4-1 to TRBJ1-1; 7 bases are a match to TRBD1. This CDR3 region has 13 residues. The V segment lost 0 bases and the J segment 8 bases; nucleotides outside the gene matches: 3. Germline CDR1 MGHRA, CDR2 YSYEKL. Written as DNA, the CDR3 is TGCGCCAGCAGCCAAGAACAGGGGCTAGAAGCTTTCTTT. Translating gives CASSQEQGLEAFF.

The CDR3 sequence: CASSPGGLGRAFF. DNA of the CDR3: TGCGCCAGCAGCCCCGGGGGGTTGGGGCGAGCTTTCTTT. V gene TRBV5-1 combines with J gene TRBJ1-1, with D maybe TRBD1 (5 bases). Deletions cut 4 bases from V and 10 bases from J, with 17 bases between. Germline V CDR1 and CDR2: SGHRS, YFSETQ. The CDR3 runs to 13 residues.

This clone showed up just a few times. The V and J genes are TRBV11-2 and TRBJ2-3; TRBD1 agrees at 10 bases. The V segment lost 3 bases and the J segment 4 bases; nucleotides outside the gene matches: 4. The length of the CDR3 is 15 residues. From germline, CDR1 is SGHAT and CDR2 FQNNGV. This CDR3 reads CASSFLDRGSDTQYF. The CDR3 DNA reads TGTGCCAGCAGCTTTTTGGACAGGGGGTCAGATACGCAGTATTTT.

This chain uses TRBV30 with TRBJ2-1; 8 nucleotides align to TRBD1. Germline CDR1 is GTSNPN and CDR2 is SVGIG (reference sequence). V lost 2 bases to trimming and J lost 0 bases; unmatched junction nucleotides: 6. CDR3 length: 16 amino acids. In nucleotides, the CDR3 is TGTGCCTGGAGTCCCGGACAGGGCCTCTCCTACAATGAGCAGTTCTTC. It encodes CAWSPGQGLSYNEQFF.

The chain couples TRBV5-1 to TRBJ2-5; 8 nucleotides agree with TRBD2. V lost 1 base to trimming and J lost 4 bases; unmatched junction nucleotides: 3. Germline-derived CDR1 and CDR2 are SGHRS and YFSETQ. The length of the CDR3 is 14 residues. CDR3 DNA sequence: TGCGCCAGCAGCTTGTCGGGACTAGGAGAGACCCAGTACTTC. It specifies CASSLSGLGETQYF.